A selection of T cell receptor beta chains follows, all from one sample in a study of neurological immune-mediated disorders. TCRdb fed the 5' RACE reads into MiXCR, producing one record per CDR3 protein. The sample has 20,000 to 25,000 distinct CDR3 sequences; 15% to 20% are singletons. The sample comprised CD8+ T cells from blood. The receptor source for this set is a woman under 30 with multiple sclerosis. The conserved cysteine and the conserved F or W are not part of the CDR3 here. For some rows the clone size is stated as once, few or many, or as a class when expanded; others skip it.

ASSVASYGYT	many	TRBV9
ASSQDSTVMFTGELF	-	TRBV14
SVESRNYGYT	many	TRBV29-1
ATSDEAAGQSYGYT	many	TRBV24-1
ASSVGGRADNEQF	medium-sized	TRBV9
ASSLRDRDPGYNEQF	many	TRBV21-1
ASTPSDRRDQPQH	many	TRBV12-3/TRBV12-4
ASSPTAGRFYNEQF	-	TRBV5-1
ASSANNNEQF	few	TRBV9
ATSPLRQGAEAF	medium-sized	TRBV15
VSSLLGRETQY	many	TRBV5-4
ASSLGVGKSQPQH	medium-sized	TRBV27
ASSQVTGGGSETQY	many	TRBV4-3
SVSGTSGNYNEQF	few	TRBV29-1
ASSLRREGPYNEQF	many	TRBV12-3/TRBV12-4
ASGFPGGNEQF	many	TRBV7-9